Here is one T cell receptor (beta chain) with its context. V shed 6 bases and J 9 bases; nucleotides not matched to a gene: 7. This CDR3 comprises 12 residues. Germline values: CDR1 MNHEY, CDR2 SVGAGI. Assay used: immunoSEQ multiplex PCR; TCRdb lists only in-frame clones, some missing. Of about 260,000 clones listed, less than 90% were seen once; the top ten hold just under 2%. This entry comes from a study of blood T cell repertoires in COVID-19. The TCR comes from a man aged 25 to 40 with active or convalescent COVID-19. This rearrangement joins TRBV6-5 to TRBJ1-1; 7 bases fit TRBD1. Sequencing was done on a sample of peripheral blood. The CDR3 DNA follows: TGTGCCAGCAGGGGCCAGGACAGGCAAGCTTTCTTT. Translated, it gives CASRGQDRQAFF.